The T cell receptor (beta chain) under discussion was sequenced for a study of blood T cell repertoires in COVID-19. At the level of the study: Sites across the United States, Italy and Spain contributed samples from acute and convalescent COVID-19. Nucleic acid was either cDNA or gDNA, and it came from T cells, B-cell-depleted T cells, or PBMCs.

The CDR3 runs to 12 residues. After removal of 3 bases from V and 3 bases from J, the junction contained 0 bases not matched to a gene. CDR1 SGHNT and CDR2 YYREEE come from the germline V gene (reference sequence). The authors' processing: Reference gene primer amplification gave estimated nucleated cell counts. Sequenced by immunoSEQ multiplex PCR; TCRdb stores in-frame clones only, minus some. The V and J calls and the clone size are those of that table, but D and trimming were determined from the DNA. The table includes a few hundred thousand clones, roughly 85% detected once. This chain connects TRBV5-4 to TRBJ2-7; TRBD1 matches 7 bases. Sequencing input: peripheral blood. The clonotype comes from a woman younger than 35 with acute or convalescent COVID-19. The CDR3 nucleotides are TGTGCCAGCAGCTGGGACAGCTACGAGCAGTACTTC. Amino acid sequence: CASSWDSYEQYF. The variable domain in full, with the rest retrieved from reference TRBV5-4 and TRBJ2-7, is ETGVTQSPTHLIKTRGQQVTLRCSSQSGHNTVSWYQQALGQGPQFIFQYYREEENGRGNFPPRFSGLQFPNYSSELNVNALELDDSALYLCASSWDSYEQYFGPGTRLTVT.